The clone carrying this T cell receptor (beta chain) was recorded a few times. Its antigen remains unidentified. The CDR3 consists of 13 residues. V was clipped by 6 bases and J by 5 bases; unmatched bases: 6. The V gene's germline CDR1 is SNHLY and CDR2 FYNNEI. The sample comes from a study of cytomegalovirus exposure and HLA in healthy donors. The primer mix had 60 Vbeta and 13 Jbeta primers. Some clones are missing from TCRdb's copy, which holds only in-frame ones; the method was immunoSEQ multiplex PCR. The table has roughly 90,000 clones, about three quarters seen once. Points from the study as a whole: According to the study, about 180 TCR beta chains were cytomegalovirus-associated.

This TCR was sampled from a woman aged 40 to 50 in good health and CMV-seropositive. The sample comprised PBMCs. This rearrangement joins TRBV2 to TRBJ2-7; 8 nucleotides match TRBD2. The CDR3 nucleotides read TGTGCCAGCAGGCCCAGCGGGAGCGACGAGCAGTACTTC. It yields the protein CASRPSGSDEQYF.